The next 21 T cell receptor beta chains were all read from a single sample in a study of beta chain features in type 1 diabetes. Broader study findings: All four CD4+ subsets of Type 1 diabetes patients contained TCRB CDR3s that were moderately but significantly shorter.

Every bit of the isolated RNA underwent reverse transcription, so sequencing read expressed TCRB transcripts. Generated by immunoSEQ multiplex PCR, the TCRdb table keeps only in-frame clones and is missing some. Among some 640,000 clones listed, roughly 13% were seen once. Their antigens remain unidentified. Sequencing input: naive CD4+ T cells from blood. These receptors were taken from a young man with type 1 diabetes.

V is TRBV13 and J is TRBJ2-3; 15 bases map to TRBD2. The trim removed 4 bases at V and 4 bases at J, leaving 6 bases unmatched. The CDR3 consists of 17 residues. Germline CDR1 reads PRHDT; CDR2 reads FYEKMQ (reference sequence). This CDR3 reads CASSSPWTSGRADTQYF. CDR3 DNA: TGTGCCAGCAGCTCCCCCTGGACTAGCGGGAGGGCAGATACGCAGTATTTT. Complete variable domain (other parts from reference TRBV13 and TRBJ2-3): AAGVIQSPRHLIKEKRETATLKCYPIPRHDTVYWYQQGPGQDPQFLISFYEKMQSDKGSIPDRFSAQQFSDYHSELNMSSLELGDSALYFCASSSPWTSGRADTQYFGPGTRLTVL.

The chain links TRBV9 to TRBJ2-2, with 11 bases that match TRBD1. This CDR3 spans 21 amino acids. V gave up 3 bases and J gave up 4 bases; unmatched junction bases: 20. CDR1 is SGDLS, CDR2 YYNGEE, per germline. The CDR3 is CASSALNPGTGGTPITGELFF. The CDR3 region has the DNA TGTGCCAGCAGCGCGCTTAATCCCGGGACAGGGGGAACACCGATCACCGGGGAGCTGTTTTTT.

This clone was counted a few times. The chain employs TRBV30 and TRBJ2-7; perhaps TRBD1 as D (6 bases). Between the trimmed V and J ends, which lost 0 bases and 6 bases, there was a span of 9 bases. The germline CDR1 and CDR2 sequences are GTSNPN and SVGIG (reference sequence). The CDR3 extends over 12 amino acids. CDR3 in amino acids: CAWSVVGAEQYF. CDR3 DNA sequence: TGTGCCTGGAGTGTCGTGGGGGCCGAGCAGTACTTC. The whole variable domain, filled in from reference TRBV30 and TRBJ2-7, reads SQTIHQWPATLVQPVGSPLSLECTVEGTSNPNLYWYRQAAGRGLQLLFYSVGIGQISSEVPQNLSASRPQDRQFILSSKKLLLSDSGFYLCAWSVVGAEQYFGPGTRLTVT.

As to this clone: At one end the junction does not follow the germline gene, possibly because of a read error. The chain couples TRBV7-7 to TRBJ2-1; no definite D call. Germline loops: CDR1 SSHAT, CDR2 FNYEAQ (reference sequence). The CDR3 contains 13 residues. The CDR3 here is CASSPDSYNEQFF. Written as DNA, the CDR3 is TGTGCTAGCAGCCCGGACTCCTACAATGAGCAGTTCTTC.

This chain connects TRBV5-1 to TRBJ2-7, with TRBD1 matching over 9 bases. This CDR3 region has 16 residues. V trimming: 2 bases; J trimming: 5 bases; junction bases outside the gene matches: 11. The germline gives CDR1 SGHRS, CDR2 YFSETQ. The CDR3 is CASSFRTGEGSDEQYF. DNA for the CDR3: TGCGCCAGCAGCTTCCGGACAGGGGAAGGTAGCGACGAGCAGTACTTC.

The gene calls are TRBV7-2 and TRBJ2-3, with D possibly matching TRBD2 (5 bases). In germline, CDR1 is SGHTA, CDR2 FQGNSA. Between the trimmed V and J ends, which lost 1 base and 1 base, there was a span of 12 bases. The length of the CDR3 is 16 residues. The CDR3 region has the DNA TGTGCCAGCAGCTTAGGCTCGTGGGGAGGCACAGATACGCAGTATTTT. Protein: CASSLGSWGGTDTQYF.

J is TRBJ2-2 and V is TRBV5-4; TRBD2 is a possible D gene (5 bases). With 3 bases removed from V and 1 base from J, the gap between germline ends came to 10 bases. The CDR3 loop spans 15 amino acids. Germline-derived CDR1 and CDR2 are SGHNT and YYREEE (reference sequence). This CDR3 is CASSSRLLNTGELFF. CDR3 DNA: TGTGCCAGCAGCTCTCGACTACTGAACACCGGGGAGCTGTTTTTT.

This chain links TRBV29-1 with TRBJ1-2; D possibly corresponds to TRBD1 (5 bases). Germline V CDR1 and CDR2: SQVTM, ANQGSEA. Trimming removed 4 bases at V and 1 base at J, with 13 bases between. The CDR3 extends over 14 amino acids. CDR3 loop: CSVGGASINYGYTF. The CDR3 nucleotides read TGCAGCGTTGGAGGGGCGTCTATTAACTATGGCTACACCTTC.

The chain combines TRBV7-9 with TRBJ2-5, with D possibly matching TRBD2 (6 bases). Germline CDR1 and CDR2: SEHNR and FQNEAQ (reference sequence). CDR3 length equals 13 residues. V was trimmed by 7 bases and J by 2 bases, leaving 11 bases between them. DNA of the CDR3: TGTGCCAGCAAAAGGGACTCTCAAGAGACCCAGTACTTC. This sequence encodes CASKRDSQETQYF. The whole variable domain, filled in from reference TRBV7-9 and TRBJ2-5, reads DTGVSQNPRHKITKRGQNVTFRCDPISEHNRLYWYRQTLGQGPEFLTYFQNEAQLEKSRLLSDRFSAERPKGSFSTLEIQRTEQGDSAMYLCASKRDSQETQYFGPGTRLLVL.

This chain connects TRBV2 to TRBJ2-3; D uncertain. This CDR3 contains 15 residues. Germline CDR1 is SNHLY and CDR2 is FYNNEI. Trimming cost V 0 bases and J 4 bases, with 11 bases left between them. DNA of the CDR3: TGTGCCAGCAGTGAAGCGCCCATTAAGGCAGATACGCAGTATTTT. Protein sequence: CASSEAPIKADTQYF.

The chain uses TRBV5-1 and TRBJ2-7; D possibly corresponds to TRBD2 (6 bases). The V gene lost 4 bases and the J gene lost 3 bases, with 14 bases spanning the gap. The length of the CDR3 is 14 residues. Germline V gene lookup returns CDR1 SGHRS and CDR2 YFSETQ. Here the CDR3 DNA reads TGCGCCAGCAGCCCGCGGGGCCCCAACTACGAGCAGTACTTC. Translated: CASSPRGPNYEQYF.

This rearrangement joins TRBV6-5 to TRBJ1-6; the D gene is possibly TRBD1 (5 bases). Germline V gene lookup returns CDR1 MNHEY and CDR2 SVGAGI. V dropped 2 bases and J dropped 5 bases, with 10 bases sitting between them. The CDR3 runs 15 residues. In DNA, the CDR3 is TGTGCCAGCAGTTACGGGGACCGGGATAATTCACCCCTCCACTTT. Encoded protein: CASSYGDRDNSPLHF.

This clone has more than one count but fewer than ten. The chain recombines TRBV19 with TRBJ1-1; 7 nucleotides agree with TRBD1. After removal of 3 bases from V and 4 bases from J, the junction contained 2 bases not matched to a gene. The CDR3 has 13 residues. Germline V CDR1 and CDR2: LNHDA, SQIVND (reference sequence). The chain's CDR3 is CASSMGQTTEAFF. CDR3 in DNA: TGTGCCAGTAGTATGGGACAGACCACTGAAGCTTTCTTT.

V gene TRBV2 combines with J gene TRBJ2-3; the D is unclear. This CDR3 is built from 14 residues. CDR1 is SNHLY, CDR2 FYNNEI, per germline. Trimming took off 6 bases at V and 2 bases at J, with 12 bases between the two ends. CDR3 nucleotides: TGTGCCAGCAGCCTGGGCGGTGCCACAGATACGCAGTATTTT. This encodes CASSLGGATDTQYF.

The CDR3 protein is CASSLDTGQDTQYF. The CDR3 coding sequence is TGTGCCAGCAGCTTAGATACAGGGCAAGATACGCAGTATTTT. The rearrangement joins TRBV7-2 to TRBJ2-3, with a possible D match to TRBD1 (6 bases). Trimming took 1 base from V and 5 from J, leaving 10 bases between them. Germline CDR1 and CDR2: SGHTA and FQGNSA. There are 14 residues in the CDR3.

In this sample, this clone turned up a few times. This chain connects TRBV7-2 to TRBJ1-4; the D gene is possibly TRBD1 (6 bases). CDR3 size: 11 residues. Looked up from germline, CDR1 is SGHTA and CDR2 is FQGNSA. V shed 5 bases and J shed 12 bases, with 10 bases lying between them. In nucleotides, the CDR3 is TGTGCCAGCAGCGAACAGGGACAACTGTTTTTT. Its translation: CASSEQGQLFF.

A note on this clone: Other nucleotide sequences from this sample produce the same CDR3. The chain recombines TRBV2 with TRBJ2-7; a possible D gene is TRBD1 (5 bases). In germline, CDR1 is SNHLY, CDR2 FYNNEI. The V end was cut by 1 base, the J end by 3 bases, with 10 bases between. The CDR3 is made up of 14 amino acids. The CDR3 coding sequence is TGTGCCAGCAGTGAAGGGTGGCAGGGCTACGAGCAGTACTTC. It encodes CASSEGWQGYEQYF.

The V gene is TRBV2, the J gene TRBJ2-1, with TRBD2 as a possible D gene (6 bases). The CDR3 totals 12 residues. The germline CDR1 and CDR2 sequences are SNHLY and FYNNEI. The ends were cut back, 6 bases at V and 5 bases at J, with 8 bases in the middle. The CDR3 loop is CASSGSNNEQFF. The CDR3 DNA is TGTGCCAGCAGCGGGAGCAACAATGAGCAGTTCTTC. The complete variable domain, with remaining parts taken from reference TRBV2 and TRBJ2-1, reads EPEVTQTPSHQVTQMGQEVILRCVPISNHLYFYWYRQILGQKVEFLVSFYNNEISEKSEIFDDQFSVERPDGSNFTLKIRSTKLEDSAMYFCASSGSNNEQFFGPGTRLTVL.

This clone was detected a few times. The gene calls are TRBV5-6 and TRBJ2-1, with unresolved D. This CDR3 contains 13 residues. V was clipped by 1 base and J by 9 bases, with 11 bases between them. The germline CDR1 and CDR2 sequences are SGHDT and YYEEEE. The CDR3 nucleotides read TGTGCCAGCAGCTTGCCGGTGGGGTCTGAGCAGTTCTTC. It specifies CASSLPVGSEQFF.

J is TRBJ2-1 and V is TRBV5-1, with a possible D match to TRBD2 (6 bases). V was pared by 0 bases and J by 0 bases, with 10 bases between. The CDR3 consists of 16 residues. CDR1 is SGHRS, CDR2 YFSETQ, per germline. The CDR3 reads CASSLAGADSYNEQFF. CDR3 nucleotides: TGCGCCAGCAGCTTGGCGGGAGCGGACTCCTACAATGAGCAGTTCTTC. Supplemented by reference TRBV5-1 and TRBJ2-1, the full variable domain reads KAGVTQTPRYLIKTRGQQVTLSCSPISGHRSVSWYQQTPGQGLQFLFEYFSETQRNKGNFPGRFSGRQFSNSRSEMNVSTLELGDSALYLCASSLAGADSYNEQFFGPGTRLTVL.

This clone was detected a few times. CDR3 sequence: CASSSRVTQYF. CDR3 DNA sequence: TGTGCCAGCAGTTCCAGGGTTACGCAGTATTTT. This chain connects TRBV6-6 to TRBJ2-3; possible D gene TRBD1, 5 bases. V was trimmed by 4 bases and J by 8 bases, leaving 7 bases between them. Germline loops: CDR1 MNHNY, CDR2 SVGAGI (reference sequence). The CDR3 consists of 11 residues.